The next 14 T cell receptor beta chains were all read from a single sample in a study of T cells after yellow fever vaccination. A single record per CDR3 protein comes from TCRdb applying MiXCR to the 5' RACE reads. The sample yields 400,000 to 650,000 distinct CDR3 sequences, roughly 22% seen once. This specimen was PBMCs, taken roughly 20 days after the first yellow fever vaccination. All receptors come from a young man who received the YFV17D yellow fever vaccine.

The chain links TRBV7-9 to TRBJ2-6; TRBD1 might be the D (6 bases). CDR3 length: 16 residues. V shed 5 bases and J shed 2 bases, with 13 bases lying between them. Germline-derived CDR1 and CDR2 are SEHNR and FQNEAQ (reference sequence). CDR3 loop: CASSKTSGAGANVLTF. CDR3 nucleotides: TGTGCCAGCAGCAAAACATCAGGGGCTGGGGCCAACGTCCTGACTTTC.

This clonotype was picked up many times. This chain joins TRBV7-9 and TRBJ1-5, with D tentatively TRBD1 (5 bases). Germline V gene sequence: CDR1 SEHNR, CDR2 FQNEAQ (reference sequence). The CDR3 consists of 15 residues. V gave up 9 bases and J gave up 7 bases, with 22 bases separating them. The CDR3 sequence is CARERRGRPLQPQHF. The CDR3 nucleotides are TGTGCCAGGGAACGACGGGGCAGACCCCTGCAGCCCCAGCATTTT.

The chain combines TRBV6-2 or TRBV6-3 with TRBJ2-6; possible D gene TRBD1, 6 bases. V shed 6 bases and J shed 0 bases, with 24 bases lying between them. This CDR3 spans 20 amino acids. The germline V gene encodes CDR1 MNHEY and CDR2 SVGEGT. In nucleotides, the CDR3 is TGTGCCAGCAGCACAATCACCTCCGAGGACAGCCCCTCTGGGGCCAACGTCCTGACTTTC. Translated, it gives CASSTITSEDSPSGANVLTF.

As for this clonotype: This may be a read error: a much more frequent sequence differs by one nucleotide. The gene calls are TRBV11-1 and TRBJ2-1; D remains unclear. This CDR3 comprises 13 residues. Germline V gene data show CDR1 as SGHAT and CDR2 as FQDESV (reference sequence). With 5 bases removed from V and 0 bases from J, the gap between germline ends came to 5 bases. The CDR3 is CASSASSYNEQFF. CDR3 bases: TGTGCCAGCAGCGCGAGCTCCTACAATGAGCAGTTCTTC.

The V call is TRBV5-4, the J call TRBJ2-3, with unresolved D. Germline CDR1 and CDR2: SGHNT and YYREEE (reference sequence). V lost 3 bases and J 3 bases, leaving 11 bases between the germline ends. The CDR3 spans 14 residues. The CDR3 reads CASSYDDGTDTQYF. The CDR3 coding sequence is TGTGCCAGCAGCTACGACGACGGGACAGATACGCAGTATTTT.

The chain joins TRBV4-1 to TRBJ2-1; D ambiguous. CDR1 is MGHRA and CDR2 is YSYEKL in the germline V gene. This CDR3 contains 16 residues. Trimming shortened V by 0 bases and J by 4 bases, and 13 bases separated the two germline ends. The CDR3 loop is CASSQDSRKAYNEQFF. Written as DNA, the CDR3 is TGCGCCAGCAGCCAAGATAGTAGAAAGGCTTACAATGAGCAGTTCTTC.

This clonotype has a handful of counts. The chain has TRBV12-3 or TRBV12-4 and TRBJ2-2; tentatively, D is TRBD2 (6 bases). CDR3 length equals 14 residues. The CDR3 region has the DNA TGTGCTTTCCCGTGGCGGGGGAACACCGGGGAGCTGTTTTTT. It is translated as CAFPWRGNTGELFF.

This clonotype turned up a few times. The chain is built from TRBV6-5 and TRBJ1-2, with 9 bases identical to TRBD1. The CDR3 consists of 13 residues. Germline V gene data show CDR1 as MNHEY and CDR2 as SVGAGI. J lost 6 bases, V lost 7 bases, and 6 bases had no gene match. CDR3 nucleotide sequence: TGTGCCAGCACCCTGACAGGGGGGGATGGCTACACCTTC. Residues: CASTLTGGDGYTF.

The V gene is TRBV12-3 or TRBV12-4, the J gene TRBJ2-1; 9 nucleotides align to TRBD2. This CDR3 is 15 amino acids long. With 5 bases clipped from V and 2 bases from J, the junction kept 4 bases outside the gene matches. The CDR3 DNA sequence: TGTGCCAGCAGTAAGACTAGCGGTCCCTACAATGAGCAGTTCTTC. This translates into CASSKTSGPYNEQFF.

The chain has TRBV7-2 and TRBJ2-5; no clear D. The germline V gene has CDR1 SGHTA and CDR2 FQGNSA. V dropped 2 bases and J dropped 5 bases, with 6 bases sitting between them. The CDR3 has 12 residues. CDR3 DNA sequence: TGTGCCAGCAGCTTACTGGCGGAGACCCAGTACTTC. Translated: CASSLLAETQYF.

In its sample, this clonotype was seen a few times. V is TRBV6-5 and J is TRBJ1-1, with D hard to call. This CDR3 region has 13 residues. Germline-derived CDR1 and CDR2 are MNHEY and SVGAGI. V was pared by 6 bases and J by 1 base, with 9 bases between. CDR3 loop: CASSYASNTEAFF. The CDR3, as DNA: TGTGCCAGCAGCTACGCCTCGAACACTGAAGCTTTCTTT.

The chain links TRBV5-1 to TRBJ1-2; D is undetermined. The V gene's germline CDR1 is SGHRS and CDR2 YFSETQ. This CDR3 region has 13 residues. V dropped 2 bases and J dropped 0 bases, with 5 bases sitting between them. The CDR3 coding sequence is TGCGCCAGCAGCTTCAGTGCTAACTATGGCTACACCTTC. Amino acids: CASSFSANYGYTF.

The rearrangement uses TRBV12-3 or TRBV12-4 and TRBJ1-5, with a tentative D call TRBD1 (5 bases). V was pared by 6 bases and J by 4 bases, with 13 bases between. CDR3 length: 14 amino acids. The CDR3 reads CASSPGLRNQPQHF. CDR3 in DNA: TGTGCCAGCAGCCCGGGACTTCGGAATCAGCCCCAGCATTTT.

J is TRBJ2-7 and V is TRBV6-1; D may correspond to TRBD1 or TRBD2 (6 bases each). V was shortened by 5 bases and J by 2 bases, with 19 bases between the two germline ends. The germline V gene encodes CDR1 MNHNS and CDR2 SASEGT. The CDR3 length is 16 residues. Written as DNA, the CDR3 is TGTGCCAGCAGTCGGGAACGTGGGGGGCTTGCCTACGAGCAGTACTTC. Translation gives CASSRERGGLAYEQYF.